The 21 T cell receptor beta chains given below trace back to one sample, sequenced in a study of T cells expressing NK-cell markers. TCRdb reworked the 5' RACE reads into one entry per CDR3 protein, no DNA. The listing records some 300,000 distinct CDR3 sequences. The sequenced sample consisted of blood T cells: a sorted CD56 or NKG2C T cell subset, CD4+ or CD8+ T cells, or bulk PBMC T cells (not recorded which). These receptors all come from a man aged 18 to 35 in good health.

This chain joins TRBV20-1 and TRBJ2-3; without DNA, the TCRdb call of TRBD1 cannot be checked. The CDR3 contains 13 residues. Germline assignment: CDR1 DFQATT and CDR2 SNEGSKA (reference sequence). This chain's CDR3 is CSARRLQGDTQYF.

CDR3 amino acids: CASSLRRISTDTQYF. This chain joins TRBV12-3 or TRBV12-4 and TRBJ2-3. This CDR3 is built from 15 residues.

V is TRBV28 and J is TRBJ2-7; TCRdb's D call of TRBD2 is untestable without DNA. The CDR3 covers 15 residues. From germline, CDR1 is MDHEN and CDR2 SYDVKM. CDR3 in amino acids: CASSLRIASGGQKYF.

This rearrangement joins TRBV19 to TRBJ1-4. Germline values: CDR1 LNHDA, CDR2 SQIVND (reference sequence). This CDR3 region has 19 residues. The CDR3 sequence is CASKPRVLATQATNEKLFF.

CDR3 region: CSAIRVQNQPQHF. The chain uses TRBV20-1 and TRBJ1-5; with no DNA, the TCRdb D assignment of TRBD1 cannot be verified. CDR3 size: 13 residues. The germline gives CDR1 DFQATT, CDR2 SNEGSKA (reference sequence).

The chain carries TRBV6-5 and TRBJ1-4. The germline gives CDR1 MNHEY, CDR2 SVGAGI. CDR3 size: 15 residues. Here the CDR3 reads CASSSTAKWNEKLFF.

The rearrangement uses TRBV12-3 or TRBV12-4 and TRBJ1-5; TCRdb reports TRBD1, a call that lacks DNA to check it against. The CDR3 length is 14 residues. The CDR3 loop is CASSPEGHHKGRHF.

This chain's CDR3 is CASSGTSQLNEQFF. This chain links TRBV5-1 with TRBJ2-1; there is no DNA to check the TCRdb D call of TRBD2. This CDR3 is 14 amino acids long. Germline lookup yields CDR1 SGHRS and CDR2 YFSETQ. The variable domain in full, with the rest retrieved from reference TRBV5-1 and TRBJ2-1, is KAGVTQTPRYLIKTRGQQVTLSCSPISGHRSVSWYQQTPGQGLQFLFEYFSETQRNKGNFPGRFSGRQFSNSRSEMNVSTLELGDSALYLCASSGTSQLNEQFFGPGTRLTVL.

The chain uses TRBV20-1 and TRBJ2-1; TCRdb indicates TRBD2, and absent DNA this call remains unverified. This CDR3 comprises 15 residues. Germline V gene data show CDR1 as DFQATT and CDR2 as SNEGSKA (reference sequence). The CDR3 protein is CSASHSGRAEHEQFF.

The CDR3 protein is CATSAGLYEQYF. The chain is built from TRBV28 and TRBJ2-7. The CDR3 consists of 12 residues. CDR1 MDHEN and CDR2 SYDVKM come from the germline V gene.

V usage is TRBV20-1 and J usage is TRBJ2-7; the TRBD1 assignment by TCRdb is unverifiable without DNA. Germline V lookup: CDR1 DFQATT, CDR2 SNEGSKA (reference sequence). CDR3 length: 16 amino acids. The CDR3 loop is CSAPAVGAANSYEQYF.

V gene TRBV9 combines with J gene TRBJ2-1. Germline CDR1 and CDR2: SGDLS and YYNGEE. The CDR3 is 16 amino acids. This CDR3 reads CASSPPTENLYNEQFF.

V gene TRBV10-2 combines with J gene TRBJ1-1. This CDR3 has 15 residues. Germline V gene lookup returns CDR1 WSHSY and CDR2 SAAADI. CDR3: CASRHRDTMNTEAFF.

The rearrangement joins TRBV5-1 to TRBJ2-5; TCRdb reports TRBD1, a call that lacks DNA to check it against. This CDR3 spans 13 amino acids. Germline V gene lookup returns CDR1 SGHRS and CDR2 YFSETQ. The CDR3: CASGRGGQETQYF.

J is TRBJ2-3 and V is TRBV5-4; there is no DNA to check the TCRdb D call of TRBD1. Germline CDR1 SGHNT, CDR2 YYREEE (reference sequence). The CDR3 contains 16 residues. CDR3 loop: CASSFPAQGVADTQYF.

The chain uses TRBV5-1 and TRBJ1-2; TCRdb reports TRBD1, a call that lacks DNA to check it against. CDR3 size: 14 residues. Germline CDR1 is SGHRS and CDR2 is YFSETQ. The CDR3 region is CASAPPRDDYGYTF.

The chain is built from TRBV12-3 or TRBV12-4 and TRBJ2-3; TCRdb's D call, TRBD1, is unchecked because there is no DNA. The CDR3 spans 14 residues. CDR3 sequence: CASSTGTTTDTQYF.

The rearrangement uses TRBV27 and TRBJ2-6; TCRdb names TRBD1, which stays unverified in the absence of DNA. The CDR3 extends over 17 amino acids. Germline assignment: CDR1 MNHEY and CDR2 SMNVEV (reference sequence). The CDR3 region is CASSSRVHHSGANVLTF.

J is TRBJ1-4 and V is TRBV7-9; the TCRdb call, TRBD1, lacks DNA for checking. This CDR3 has 15 amino acids. Germline loops: CDR1 SEHNR, CDR2 FQNEAQ (reference sequence). CDR3 region: CASSLEAGSNEKLFF.

This chain links TRBV6-1 with TRBJ2-2; TCRdb reports TRBD1, a call that lacks DNA to check it against. Germline CDR1 is MNHNS and CDR2 is SASEGT. CDR3 length: 16 residues. This CDR3 is CASFRGRVGNTGELFF.

The chain is built from TRBV28 and TRBJ2-2; the TRBD1 assignment by TCRdb is unverifiable without DNA. CDR1 is MDHEN, CDR2 SYDVKM, per germline. This CDR3 has 16 residues. CDR3 residues: CASSLLGQINTGELFF.